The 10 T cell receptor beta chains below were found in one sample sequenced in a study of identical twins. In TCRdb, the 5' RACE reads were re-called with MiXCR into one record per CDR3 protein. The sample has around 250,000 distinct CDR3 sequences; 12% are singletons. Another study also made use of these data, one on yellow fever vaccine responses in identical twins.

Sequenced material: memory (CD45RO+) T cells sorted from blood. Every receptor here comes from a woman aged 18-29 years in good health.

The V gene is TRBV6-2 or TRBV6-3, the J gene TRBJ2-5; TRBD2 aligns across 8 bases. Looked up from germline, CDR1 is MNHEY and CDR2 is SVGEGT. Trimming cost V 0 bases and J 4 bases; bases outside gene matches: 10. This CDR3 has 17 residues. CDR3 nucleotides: TGTGCCAGCAGTTACTCGGTTGGACTAGCATTTTCAGAGACCCAGTACTTC. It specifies CASSYSVGLAFSETQYF.

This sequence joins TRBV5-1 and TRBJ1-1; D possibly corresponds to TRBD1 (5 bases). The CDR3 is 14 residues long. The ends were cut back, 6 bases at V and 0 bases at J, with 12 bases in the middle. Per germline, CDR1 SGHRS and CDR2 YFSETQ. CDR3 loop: CASNIGTVNTEAFF. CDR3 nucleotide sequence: TGCGCCAGCAATATAGGGACGGTGAACACTGAAGCTTTCTTT.

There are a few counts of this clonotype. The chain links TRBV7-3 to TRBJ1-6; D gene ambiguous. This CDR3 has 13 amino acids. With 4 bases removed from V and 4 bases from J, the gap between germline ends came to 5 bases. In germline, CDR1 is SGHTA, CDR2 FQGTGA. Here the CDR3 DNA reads TGTGCCAGCAGCTCGCTTTATAATTCACCCCTCCACTTT. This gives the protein CASSSLYNSPLHF.

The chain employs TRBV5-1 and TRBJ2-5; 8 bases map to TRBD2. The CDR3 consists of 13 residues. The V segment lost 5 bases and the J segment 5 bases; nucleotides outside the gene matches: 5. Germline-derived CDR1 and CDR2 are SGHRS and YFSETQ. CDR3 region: CASRARGVETQYF. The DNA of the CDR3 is TGCGCCAGCAGGGCGCGGGGGGTGGAGACCCAGTACTTC.

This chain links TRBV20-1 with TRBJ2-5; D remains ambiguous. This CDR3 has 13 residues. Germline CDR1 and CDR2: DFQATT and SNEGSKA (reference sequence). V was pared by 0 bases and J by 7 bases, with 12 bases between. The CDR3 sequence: CSAREAVSGTQYF. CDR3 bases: TGCAGTGCTAGAGAGGCTGTCTCGGGGACCCAGTACTTC.

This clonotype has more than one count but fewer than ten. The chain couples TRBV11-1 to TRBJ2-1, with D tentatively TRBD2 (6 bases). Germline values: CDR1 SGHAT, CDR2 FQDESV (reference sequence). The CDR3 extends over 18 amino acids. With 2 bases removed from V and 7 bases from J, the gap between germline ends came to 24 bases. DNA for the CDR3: TGTGCCAGCAGCTTATCTATCGGGAGTGGTTTCGTAGAGAATGAGCAGTTCTTC. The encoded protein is CASSLSIGSGFVENEQFF.

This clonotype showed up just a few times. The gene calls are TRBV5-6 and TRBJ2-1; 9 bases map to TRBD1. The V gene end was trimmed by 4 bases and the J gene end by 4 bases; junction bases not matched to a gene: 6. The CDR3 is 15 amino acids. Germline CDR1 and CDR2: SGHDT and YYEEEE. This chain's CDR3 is CASSLGQGQYNEQFF. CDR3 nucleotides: TGTGCCAGCAGCCTGGGACAGGGCCAATACAATGAGCAGTTCTTC.

The CDR3, as DNA: TGTGCCATCGGAAATGGAAGAGCCAGCAGTGCCTTTAGGGGAGCAACTAATGAAAAACTGTTTTTT. Protein sequence: CAIGNGRASSAFRGATNEKLFF. The V gene is TRBV10-3, the J gene TRBJ1-4; TRBD1 might be the D (5 bases). This CDR3 spans 22 amino acids. The germline V gene has CDR1 ENHRY and CDR2 SYGVKD. The V end was cut by 8 bases, the J end by 0 bases, with 34 bases between.

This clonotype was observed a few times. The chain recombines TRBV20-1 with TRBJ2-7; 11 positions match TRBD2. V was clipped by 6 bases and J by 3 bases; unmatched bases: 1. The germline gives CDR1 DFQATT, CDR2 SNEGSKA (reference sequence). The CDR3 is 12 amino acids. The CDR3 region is CSAGLAGYEQYF. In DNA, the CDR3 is TGCAGTGCCGGACTAGCGGGCTACGAGCAGTACTTC.

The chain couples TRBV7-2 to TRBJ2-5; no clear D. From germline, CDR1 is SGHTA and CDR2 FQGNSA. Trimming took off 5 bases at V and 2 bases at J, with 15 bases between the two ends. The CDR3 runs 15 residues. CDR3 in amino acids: CASSRNNLGQETQYF. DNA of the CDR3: TGTGCCAGCAGCCGGAATAATTTAGGTCAAGAGACCCAGTACTTC.